This T cell receptor (beta chain) was sequenced in a study of T cells after yellow fever vaccination. Study-wide background: Fractions of low cell number were prepared using SMART-Seq v4 Ultra Low Input.

Overall study results and limits: Just a small share of clonotypes turned up in the CD4 compartment as well as the CD8 compartment. Contaminating bulk clonotypes could be abundant in FACS-sorted repertoires.

Conversion of TCR transcripts into cDNA relied on 5'RACE template switching, which added a universal primer site and UMIs. TCRdb analysed the 5' RACE reads with MiXCR anew, one entry per CDR3 protein. Here the sample spans 300,000 to 400,000 distinct CDR3 sequences, roughly 9.4% being singletons. As for this clonotype: Its specificity is unknown.

The CDR3 is made up of 16 amino acids. V lost 5 bases and J lost 3, with 14 bases in between. CDR1 and CDR2 (germline): SGHTA, FQGNSA. The chain carries TRBV7-2 and TRBJ1-6; perhaps TRBD1 as D (6 bases). The material sequenced was PBMCs, taken on the day of the first yellow fever vaccination. This sequence was found in a young man who received the YFV17D yellow fever vaccine. The CDR3 sequence: CASSAPTGFYNSPLHF. The CDR3 DNA is TGTGCCAGCAGCGCGCCGACAGGATTCTATAATTCACCCCTCCACTTT.